The 28 T cell receptor beta chains presented below share a single source sample, sequenced in a study of cytomegalovirus exposure and HLA in healthy donors. The study ran its PCR with 60 Vbeta and 13 Jbeta primers. Measured with immunoSEQ multiplex PCR; TCRdb has only the in-frame clones, and not every one. The sample holds around 200,000 clones, around 75% seen once. Sequenced material: PBMCs. The receptors here all came from a man between 35 and 55 years old in good health and CMV-seropositive.

This rearrangement joins TRBV10-3 to TRBJ2-1; the match to TRBD2 covers 10 bases. V lost 11 bases, J lost 8 bases, and 9 bases stayed unmatched. This CDR3 contains 13 residues. The germline gives CDR1 ENHRY, CDR2 SYGVKD. This CDR3 reads CAAEVAGGHEQFF. CDR3 bases: TGTGCCGCGGAGGTAGCGGGGGGACATGAGCAGTTCTTC.

This chain connects TRBV10-3 to TRBJ2-1; 8 positions match TRBD1. Germline loops: CDR1 ENHRY, CDR2 SYGVKD. The trim removed 6 bases at V and 2 bases at J, leaving 6 bases unmatched. CDR3 length equals 15 residues. CDR3 DNA sequence: TGTGCCATCAGGACAGGGGCGACGACCTACAATGAGCAGTTCTTC. It is translated as CAIRTGATTYNEQFF.

This chain connects TRBV7-9 to TRBJ1-3; D unresolved. CDR3 length: 14 amino acids. The V gene's germline CDR1 is SEHNR and CDR2 FQNEAQ (reference sequence). V was trimmed by 6 bases and J by 4 bases, leaving 13 bases between them. The CDR3 loop is CASSSDWKGNTIYF. The DNA of the CDR3 is TGTGCCAGCAGTTCGGACTGGAAAGGAAACACCATATATTTT.

Remarks on this clone: At one end the junction does not follow the germline gene, possibly because of a read error. The chain joins TRBV7-9 to TRBJ2-1; 7 bases are a match to TRBD2. Looked up from germline, CDR1 is SEHNR and CDR2 is FQNEAQ (reference sequence). CDR3 size: 15 residues. The CDR3 coding sequence is TGTTCCAGCAGCTTAGCTAGCGGACTCTACAATGAGCAGTTCTTC. Protein product: CSSSLASGLYNEQFF.

The chain recombines TRBV11-1 with TRBJ1-4; 7 nucleotides agree with TRBD1. The junction had 9 bases not matched to a gene; V was cut back by 6 bases and J by 8 bases. Germline V gives CDR1 SGHAT, CDR2 FQDESV (reference sequence). The CDR3 runs 14 residues. The CDR3: CASSSRQGEEKLFF. The CDR3 region has the DNA TGTGCCAGCAGTTCGAGACAGGGTGAGGAAAAACTGTTTTTT.

The gene calls are TRBV27 and TRBJ1-6; D gene ambiguous. Trimming pared 6 bases from V and 8 bases from J, leaving 11 bases between. CDR1 is MNHEY and CDR2 is SMNVEV in the germline V gene (reference sequence). The CDR3 length is 13 residues. CDR3 region: CASRTTRDSPLHF. CDR3 bases: TGTGCCAGCAGGACGACCCGGGATTCACCCCTCCACTTT.

The genes are TRBV27 and TRBJ2-7; 7 positions agree with TRBD2. The J segment lost 4 bases and the V segment lost 7 bases, leaving 10 bases of the junction unmatched. This CDR3 is 14 amino acids long. In germline, CDR1 is MNHEY, CDR2 SMNVEV (reference sequence). CDR3 protein: CASNSVGGEYEQYF. CDR3 coding DNA: TGTGCCAGCAACTCAGTGGGGGGGGAATACGAGCAGTACTTC.

A single count supports this clone. The V gene is TRBV9, the J gene TRBJ1-1, with TRBD1 identical over 12 bases. The junction had 16 bases not matched to a gene; V was cut back by 0 bases and J by 4 bases. From germline, CDR1 is SGDLS and CDR2 YYNGEE. The CDR3 covers 20 residues. This CDR3 reads CASSVAGAAGQGAGTTEAFF. The CDR3 region has the DNA TGTGCCAGCAGCGTAGCTGGAGCTGCGGGACAGGGGGCTGGAACCACTGAAGCTTTCTTT.

The chain employs TRBV11-2 and TRBJ2-1, with D possibly matching TRBD1 (6 bases). V lost 4 bases and J 5 bases, leaving 15 bases between the germline ends. The CDR3 runs to 15 residues. Germline V gives CDR1 SGHAT, CDR2 FQNNGV. This chain's CDR3 is CASSSTGKGHNEQFF. The CDR3 coding sequence is TGTGCCAGCAGCTCCACAGGGAAGGGACACAATGAGCAGTTCTTC. The full variable domain, its missing parts supplied by reference TRBV11-2 and TRBJ2-1, is EAGVAQSPRYKIIEKRQSVAFWCNPISGHATLYWYQQILGQGPKLLIQFQNNGVVDDSQLPKDRFSAERLKGVDSTLKIQPAKLEDSAVYLCASSSTGKGHNEQFFGPGTRLTVL.

As for this clone: The junction does not match germline at one end; this may be a read error. Other DNA sequences within the sample encode an identical CDR3. This sequence joins TRBV7-2 and TRBJ2-3, with D possibly matching TRBD2 (6 bases). This CDR3 spans 16 amino acids. Germline CDR1 SGHTA, CDR2 FQGNSA. DNA for the CDR3: TGTGCCAGCAGCTTAAGCTCAGCTAGCGTGGCAGATACACAGTATTTT. Its translation is CASSLSSASVADTQYF.

This clone was seen a few times. The chain recombines TRBV29-1 with TRBJ2-7; 8 bases fit TRBD1. The V gene's germline CDR1 is SQVTM and CDR2 ANQGSEA. CDR3 size: 13 residues. V shed 6 bases, J shed 0 bases, and the junction held 4 bases outside the gene matches. CDR3 loop: CSVGTGFSYEQYF. As DNA, the CDR3 is TGCAGCGTCGGGACAGGTTTCTCCTACGAGCAGTACTTC.

The V and J genes are TRBV6-6 and TRBJ2-2, with D tentatively TRBD2 (6 bases). V dropped 2 bases and J dropped 6 bases, with 13 bases sitting between them. CDR1 is MNHNY, CDR2 SVGAGI, per germline (reference sequence). The CDR3 loop spans 15 amino acids. The CDR3 sequence: CASSYHAPGAGELFF. CDR3 DNA: TGTGCCAGCAGTTACCATGCACCGGGGGCCGGGGAGCTGTTTTTT.

The rearrangement links TRBV7-9 to TRBJ1-1; a possible D gene is TRBD1 (5 bases). The CDR3 has 15 amino acids. Per germline, CDR1 SEHNR and CDR2 FQNEAQ (reference sequence). V shed 5 bases and J shed 4 bases, with 17 bases lying between them. The CDR3 region has the DNA TGTGCCAGCAGCAACCCGGGAGGCGGGGGCACTGAAGCTTTCTTT. The encoded protein is CASSNPGGGGTEAFF.

The chain is built from TRBV4-1 and TRBJ2-5; 7 bases fit TRBD2. Germline loops: CDR1 MGHRA, CDR2 YSYEKL. With V trimmed by 2 bases and J by 0 bases, 0 bases remained unmatched. This CDR3 contains 14 residues. CDR3 nucleotide sequence: TGCGCCAGCAGCCAAACTAGCGACCAAGAGACCCAGTACTTC. Amino acid sequence: CASSQTSDQETQYF.

The V and J genes are TRBV6-5 and TRBJ1-1, with a possible D match to TRBD1 (5 bases). Per the germline V gene, CDR1 is MNHEY and CDR2 is SVGAGI. With 2 bases removed from V and 1 base from J, the gap between germline ends came to 8 bases. This CDR3 is 14 amino acids long. CDR3 sequence (DNA): TGTGCCAGCAGTTACCAGGGCTCGAACACTGAAGCTTTCTTT. This translates into CASSYQGSNTEAFF.

V gene TRBV7-3 combines with J gene TRBJ2-2; TRBD1 agrees at 7 bases. The CDR3 sequence is 15 residues long. Trimming took 6 bases from V and 2 from J; bases not matched to a gene: 6. Germline V gene sequence: CDR1 SGHTA, CDR2 FQGTGA. CDR3 coding DNA: TGTGCCAGCAGGGGAGACAGGGTTAACACCGGGGAGCTGTTTTTT. Its translation: CASRGDRVNTGELFF.

As regards this clone: This CDR3 is also generated by other DNA sequences in the sample. The gene calls are TRBV5-1 and TRBJ1-5, with TRBD1 as a possible D gene (5 bases). Trimming pared 0 bases from V and 4 bases from J, leaving 8 bases between. Germline-derived CDR1 and CDR2 are SGHRS and YFSETQ. This CDR3 is built from 14 residues. The CDR3 sequence is CASSLGGGNQPQHF. The CDR3 DNA sequence: TGCGCCAGCAGCTTGGGCGGGGGTAATCAGCCCCAGCATTTT.

The chain has TRBV5-4 and TRBJ2-5; D ambiguous. V was trimmed by 5 bases and J by 4 bases, leaving 12 bases between them. The CDR3 has 13 amino acids. Germline V gene lookup returns CDR1 SGHNT and CDR2 YYREEE (reference sequence). CDR3 residues: CASSPRTRETQYF. The CDR3 DNA reads TGTGCCAGCAGTCCTCGAACGCGAGAGACCCAGTACTTC.

The chain has TRBV7-3 and TRBJ1-1; D gene uncertain. The CDR3 is 16 amino acids. V was clipped by 1 base and J by 3 bases, with 15 bases between them. Germline lookup yields CDR1 SGHTA and CDR2 FQGTGA. The CDR3 reads CASSLRWSAVDTEAFF. The CDR3 nucleotides are TGTGCCAGCAGCTTAAGGTGGAGTGCGGTGGACACTGAAGCTTTCTTT.

On this clone: The sample holds other DNA sequences that translate to the same CDR3. The CDR3 sequence: CASSVEEGGSYEQYF. CDR3 coding DNA: TGTGCCAGCAGCGTAGAAGAGGGCGGCTCCTACGAGCAGTACTTC. This chain connects TRBV9 to TRBJ2-7; D possibly corresponds to TRBD2 (5 bases). V was cut by 0 bases and J by 0 bases, with 10 bases left in between. Germline-derived CDR1 and CDR2 are SGDLS and YYNGEE. There are 15 residues in the CDR3.

The gene calls are TRBV5-4 and TRBJ2-5; 9 bases are a match to TRBD2. Trimming at V came to 0 bases and at J to 5 bases, leaving 8 bases not matched to a gene. Germline CDR1 is SGHNT and CDR2 is YYREEE (reference sequence). This CDR3 spans 16 amino acids. In nucleotides, the CDR3 is TGTGCCAGCAGCTTGGATGGGCGGGGGGGCCCGGAGACCCAGTACTTC. Translated: CASSLDGRGGPETQYF.

This clone was counted only a few times. The chain links TRBV6-5 to TRBJ2-3, with 10 nucleotides matching TRBD2. CDR3 length: 15 amino acids. V was clipped by 6 bases and J by 4 bases; unmatched bases: 7. Germline V CDR1 and CDR2: MNHEY, SVGAGI. CDR3 protein: CASSPVGTSADTQYF. DNA of the CDR3: TGTGCCAGCAGCCCGGTCGGGACTAGCGCAGATACGCAGTATTTT.

The chain couples TRBV29-1 to TRBJ2-5; 7 bases map to TRBD1. The CDR3 totals 13 residues. Looked up from germline, CDR1 is SQVTM and CDR2 is ANQGSEA. Trimming took 4 bases from V and 4 from J; bases not matched to a gene: 6. CDR3 bases: TGCAGCGTTGGCCCAACAGGGGTAGAGACCCAGTACTTC. As protein: CSVGPTGVETQYF. The whole variable domain, remainder taken from reference TRBV29-1 and TRBJ2-5, is SAVISQKPSRDICQRGTSLTIQCQVDSQVTMMFWYRQQPGQSLTLIATANQGSEATYESGFVIDKFPISRPNLTFSTLTVSNMSPEDSSIYLCSVGPTGVETQYFGPGTRLLVL.

This clone was found a few times. V is TRBV27 and J is TRBJ2-2; tentative D call: TRBD1 (7 bases). The CDR3 sequence is 13 residues long. Between the trimmed V and J ends, which lost 6 bases and 7 bases, there was a span of 12 bases. Germline CDR1 is MNHEY and CDR2 is SMNVEV (reference sequence). The CDR3 reads CASRGGGIGELFF. The CDR3 coding sequence is TGTGCCAGCAGAGGAGGGGGCATCGGGGAGCTGTTTTTT.

V is TRBV28 and J is TRBJ1-6; D remains unclear. Per the germline V gene, CDR1 is MDHEN and CDR2 is SYDVKM. Trimming shortened V by 11 bases and J by 7 bases, and 15 bases separated the two germline ends. The CDR3 extends over 13 amino acids. CDR3 loop: CAVTPARNSPLHF. The CDR3 coding sequence is TGTGCCGTCACACCCGCGCGGAATTCACCCCTCCACTTT.

On this clone: This sample also contains other DNA sequences that code for the same CDR3. V and J are TRBV4-3 and TRBJ1-1; weak D call: TRBD1 (5 bases). Germline V gene lookup returns CDR1 LGHNA and CDR2 YSLEER. V dropped 1 base and J dropped 0 bases, with 6 bases sitting between them. The CDR3 consists of 14 residues. CDR3 bases: TGCGCCAGCAGCCAAGGGGGGGTGAACACTGAAGCTTTCTTT. Its translation is CASSQGGVNTEAFF.

The rearrangement joins TRBV7-3 to TRBJ1-1, with 9 bases fitting TRBD1. The V segment lost 2 bases and the J segment 3 bases; nucleotides outside the gene matches: 4. The germline V gene has CDR1 SGHTA and CDR2 FQGTGA. The CDR3 consists of 15 residues. The DNA for the CDR3 is TGTGCCAGCAGCTTAGAGGGACAGGGTTACACTGAAGCTTTCTTT. As protein: CASSLEGQGYTEAFF. Supplemented by reference TRBV7-3 and TRBJ1-1, the full variable domain reads GAGVSQTPSNKVTEKGKYVELRCDPISGHTALYWYRQSLGQGPEFLIYFQGTGAADDSGLPNDRFFAVRPEGSVSTLKIQRTERGDSAVYLCASSLEGQGYTEAFFGQGTRLTVV.

In its sample, this clone was seen a few times. The chain couples TRBV5-1 to TRBJ1-5, with D tentatively TRBD1 (6 bases). V lost 0 bases, J lost 3 bases, and 10 bases lay in between. The germline V gene has CDR1 SGHRS and CDR2 YFSETQ. The CDR3 length is 15 residues. The CDR3: CASSLAGQSNQPQHF. The CDR3 region has the DNA TGCGCCAGCAGCTTGGCCGGACAGTCCAATCAGCCCCAGCATTTT.